A single sample gave rise to the 32 T cell receptor beta chains below, sequenced in a study of T cell responses to AZD1222 COVID-19 vaccine. TCRdb's copy holds only in-frame clones and misses some; the assay was immunoSEQ multiplex PCR. The sample lists about 110,000 clones, about 90% seen once, with approximately 4.8% in the top ten. The sequenced sample was peripheral blood, obtained 28 days after the second AZD1222 dose. These receptors originate from an adult who received the AZD1222 COVID-19 vaccine.

This clone was seen more than once but under ten times. This chain connects TRBV3-1 (or the pseudogene TRBV3-2) to TRBJ1-3; D is undetermined. Trimming took 3 bases from V and 3 from J, leaving 12 bases between them. CDR1 is LGHDT and CDR2 is YNNKEL in the germline V gene (reference sequence). This CDR3 has 15 residues. Here the CDR3 reads CASSQVVWRGNTIYF. The CDR3 DNA follows: TGTGCCAGCAGCCAGGTAGTCTGGCGTGGAAACACCATATATTTT.

The chain employs TRBV7-6 and TRBJ1-3; no clear D. The V gene lost 3 bases and the J gene lost 0 bases, with 6 bases spanning the gap. The CDR3 length is 14 residues. The germline gives CDR1 SGHVS, CDR2 FNYEAQ. In DNA form, the CDR3 reads TGTGCCAGCAGCTTGGGGAGCTCTGGAAACACCATATATTTT. It codes for CASSLGSSGNTIYF.

This clone was seen a single time. The rearrangement uses TRBV9 and TRBJ2-6, with unresolved D. Germline V gene lookup returns CDR1 SGDLS and CDR2 YYNGEE. This CDR3 is 15 amino acids long. Trimming stripped 4 bases from V and 4 bases from J, with 12 bases between. CDR3 nucleotides: TGTGCCAGCAGCCCCTCGAGCTCCGGGGCCAACGTCCTGACTTTC. It yields the protein CASSPSSSGANVLTF.

The chain is built from TRBV18 and TRBJ1-2; D ambiguous. Looked up from germline, CDR1 is KGHSH and CDR2 is LQKENI. Trimming removed 0 bases from V and 4 bases from J, with 12 bases in between. The CDR3 has 15 amino acids. CDR3 loop: CASSPPVSTVYGYTF. CDR3 nucleotide sequence: TGTGCCAGCTCACCACCGGTCTCGACCGTCTATGGCTACACCTTC.

V gene TRBV4-3 combines with J gene TRBJ2-3; tentatively, D is TRBD1 (5 bases). This CDR3 region has 17 residues. V was cut by 0 bases and J by 2 bases, with 15 bases left in between. The germline V gene encodes CDR1 LGHNA and CDR2 YSLEER. The CDR3 reads CASSQDRTGSLTDTQYF. The CDR3 bases are TGCGCCAGCAGCCAAGATCGTACAGGCAGTCTCACAGATACGCAGTATTTT.

This clone was detected once. V gene TRBV12-5 combines with J gene TRBJ1-1; no clear D gene. Germline lookup yields CDR1 LGHNT and CDR2 FRNRAP. Trimming cost V 0 bases and J 5 bases, with 13 bases left between them. The CDR3 spans 15 residues. CDR3 amino acids: CASGLVSAGGTEAFF. Written as DNA, the CDR3 is TGTGCTAGTGGTTTGGTATCGGCCGGCGGGACTGAAGCTTTCTTT.

This chain joins TRBV30 and TRBJ2-5, with D perhaps matching TRBD2 (5 bases). The germline gives CDR1 GTSNPN, CDR2 SVGIG (reference sequence). The length of the CDR3 is 11 residues. The V end was cut by 4 bases, the J end by 5 bases, with 8 bases between. In DNA, the CDR3 is TGTGCCTGGAATCCGGGGGAGACCCAGTACTTC. Protein: CAWNPGETQYF. Looking up the rest from reference TRBV30 and TRBJ2-5 gives the full variable domain: SQTIHQWPATLVQPVGSPLSLECTVEGTSNPNLYWYRQAAGRGLQLLFYSVGIGQISSEVPQNLSASRPQDRQFILSSKKLLLSDSGFYLCAWNPGETQYFGPGTRLLVL.

The rearrangement links TRBV19 to TRBJ1-1; unclear D gene. CDR1 is LNHDA, CDR2 SQIVND, per germline (reference sequence). V was clipped by 0 bases and J by 3 bases, with 14 bases between them. The CDR3 covers 16 residues. The chain's CDR3 is CASSIDHEGKDTEAFF. The CDR3 bases are TGTGCCAGTAGTATAGATCATGAGGGTAAGGACACTGAAGCTTTCTTT.

This clone was detected once. V usage is TRBV28 and J usage is TRBJ1-1; no firm D call. V lost 8 bases, J lost 11 bases, and 18 bases lay in between. CDR3 length equals 12 residues. Germline V gives CDR1 MDHEN, CDR2 SYDVKM. The CDR3 nucleotides are TGTGCCAGCGCCTTGGGTAGGTCAACGGCTTTCTTT. This gives the protein CASALGRSTAFF.

The chain has TRBV18 and TRBJ1-1; the D gene is possibly TRBD1 (6 bases). The germline V and J ends were trimmed by 0 bases and 1 base, with 18 bases remaining between them. The germline gives CDR1 KGHSH, CDR2 LQKENI. This CDR3 has 18 residues. The CDR3 is CASSPPMQGRTKNTEAFF. DNA of the CDR3: TGTGCCAGCTCACCACCGATGCAGGGGCGCACCAAGAACACTGAAGCTTTCTTT.

The chain uses TRBV5-1 and TRBJ1-4, with no clear D. V was clipped by 3 bases and J by 7 bases, with 16 bases between them. CDR3 length: 15 residues. Looked up from germline, CDR1 is SGHRS and CDR2 is YFSETQ. The DNA of the CDR3 is TGCGCCAGCAGCTCCGGCGGGCCCGAGAGTGAAAAACTGTTTTTT. It translates to CASSSGGPESEKLFF.

The V and J genes are TRBV24-1 and TRBJ2-5; perhaps TRBD2 as D (6 bases). The CDR3 spans 16 residues. Trimming stripped 4 bases from V and 2 bases from J, with 16 bases between. Germline V gene sequence: CDR1 KGHDR, CDR2 SFDVKD. CDR3 region: CATSEQPGARQETQYF. Here the CDR3 DNA reads TGTGCCACCAGTGAGCAACCGGGAGCCCGGCAAGAGACCCAGTACTTC.

The chain couples TRBV5-8 to TRBJ1-5; 10 bases align to TRBD1. The ends lost 7 bases at V and 6 bases at J; junction bases unmatched: 16. CDR3 length equals 17 residues. Germline CDR1 is SGHTS and CDR2 is YDEGEE. DNA of the CDR3: TGTGCCAGCGGTCCCGGGACAGGGGATATTTTAGTTCAGCCCCAGCATTTT. Its translation is CASGPGTGDILVQPQHF.

The chain joins TRBV5-8 to TRBJ1-6, with D maybe TRBD1 (5 bases). Germline V gene data show CDR1 as SGHTS and CDR2 as YDEGEE. The CDR3 sequence is 14 residues long. The ends were cut back, 4 bases at V and 4 bases at J, with 9 bases in the middle. Written as DNA, the CDR3 is TGTGCCAGCAGCCCAGGGAGGTATAATTCACCCCTCCACTTT. Translating it yields CASSPGRYNSPLHF.

The V call is TRBV6-2 or TRBV6-3, the J call TRBJ1-1; D unclear. CDR1 is MNHEY, CDR2 SVGEGT, per germline. There are 17 residues in the CDR3. The germline V and J ends were trimmed by 2 bases and 0 bases, with 16 bases remaining between them. DNA of the CDR3: TGTGCCAGCAGTTACCGAGGTTTGGGGTCCTTGAACACTGAAGCTTTCTTT. Its translation: CASSYRGLGSLNTEAFF.

The V and J genes are TRBV6-5 and TRBJ1-4; D gene unclear. The ends were cut back, 5 bases at V and 1 base at J, with 11 bases in the middle. This CDR3 has 15 amino acids. Germline V lookup: CDR1 MNHEY, CDR2 SVGAGI. The CDR3 sequence is CASSHPMGTNEKLFF. The CDR3 bases are TGTGCCAGCAGTCACCCGATGGGAACTAATGAAAAACTGTTTTTT.

V is TRBV6-5 and J is TRBJ1-2; 10 bases match TRBD1. With V trimmed by 7 bases and J by 4 bases, 6 bases remained unmatched. The CDR3 runs to 14 residues. The V gene's germline CDR1 is MNHEY and CDR2 SVGAGI. CDR3 amino acids: CASTGQGVIYGYTF. CDR3 nucleotides: TGTGCCAGCACTGGACAGGGGGTAATCTATGGCTACACCTTC.

The chain combines TRBV16 with TRBJ1-3, with 10 bases that match TRBD1. The CDR3 covers 14 residues. The ends lost 2 bases at V and 6 bases at J; junction bases unmatched: 1. The germline gives CDR1 KGHSY, CDR2 FQNENV. The CDR3 loop reads CASSQDRGQNTIYF. CDR3 nucleotide sequence: TGTGCCAGCAGCCAAGACAGGGGGCAAAACACCATATATTTT.

The chain has TRBV4-3 and TRBJ1-4; TRBD1 is a possible D gene (5 bases). The CDR3 length is 14 residues. Germline CDR1 reads LGHNA; CDR2 reads YSLEER. V was trimmed by 7 bases and J by 6 bases, leaving 15 bases between them. The CDR3 sequence is CASTARTGDEKLFF. The CDR3, as DNA: TGCGCCAGCACCGCCCGTACGGGGGATGAAAAACTGTTTTTT.

The CDR3: CASSPRTSRQETQYF. The CDR3 region has the DNA TGTGCCAGCTCACCAAGGACTAGCAGGCAAGAGACCCAGTACTTC. The chain employs TRBV18 and TRBJ2-5; 8 bases fit TRBD2. This CDR3 has 15 amino acids. Germline loops: CDR1 KGHSH, CDR2 LQKENI. V dropped 2 bases and J dropped 2; count of bases not matched to a gene: 4.

The V call is TRBV12-3 or TRBV12-4, the J call TRBJ1-2, with D perhaps matching TRBD1 (5 bases). The CDR3 runs 13 residues. V lost 5 bases and J 3 bases, leaving 10 bases between the germline ends. Written as DNA, the CDR3 is TGTGCCAGCAGTAACACAGGTCACTATGGCTACACCTTC. Protein: CASSNTGHYGYTF.

The CDR3 DNA is TGTGCCAGCAGCGGAGGGTATGGCTACACCTTC. It specifies CASSGGYGYTF. J is TRBJ1-2 and V is TRBV9; D unresolved. CDR1 and CDR2 from the germline V gene are SGDLS and YYNGEE. V lost 3 bases and J lost 5, with 5 bases in between. CDR3 length: 11 residues. Full variable domain (outside the CDR3, taken from reference TRBV9 and TRBJ1-2): DSGVTQTPKHLITATGQRVTLRCSPRSGDLSVYWYQQSLDQGLQFLIQYYNGEERAKGNILERFSAQQFPDLHSELNLSSLELGDSALYFCASSGGYGYTFGSGTRLTVV.

The chain joins TRBV7-2 to TRBJ2-4, with 7 bases matching TRBD1. Germline trimming cut 8 bases from V and 6 bases from J; bases unmatched to any gene: 10. The CDR3 is made up of 14 amino acids. The V gene's germline CDR1 is SGHTA and CDR2 FQGNSA. The CDR3 is CASLTGRDSNIQYF. CDR3 nucleotide sequence: TGTGCCAGCCTGACAGGGAGAGACTCAAACATTCAGTACTTC.

CDR3 residues: CASSQEGNIYGYTF. CDR3 in DNA: TGTGCCAGCAGCCAAGAAGGGAATATATATGGCTACACCTTC. V is TRBV4-2 and J is TRBJ1-2; no definite D call. There are 14 residues in the CDR3. Per the germline V gene, CDR1 is LGHNA and CDR2 is YNFKEQ. The V end lost 0 bases, the J end lost 5 bases, and 10 bases lay between the germline ends.

This chain connects TRBV7-2 to TRBJ2-2; either TRBD1 or TRBD2 may supply D (5 bases each). The germline V gene encodes CDR1 SGHTA and CDR2 FQGNSA. Between the trimmed V and J ends, which lost 3 bases and 0 bases, there was a span of 11 bases. CDR3 length: 16 amino acids. For the CDR3, the DNA is TGTGCCAGCAGCTTCTTTGGGGGAACGAACACCGGGGAGCTGTTTTTT. Translating it yields CASSFFGGTNTGELFF.

This clone was seen once. CDR3 DNA sequence: TGCGCCAGCAGCCAGAGGACCACAGGGAGTAATGAAAAACTGTTTTTT. Its protein product is CASSQRTTGSNEKLFF. V is TRBV4-1 and J is TRBJ1-4; tentatively, D is TRBD1 (6 bases). CDR3 length: 16 amino acids. V lost 3 bases to trimming and J lost 4 bases, with 15 bases between them. CDR1 is MGHRA, CDR2 YSYEKL, per germline.

This rearrangement joins TRBV5-1 to TRBJ2-2; D may correspond to TRBD1 or TRBD2 (5 bases each). Germline V lookup: CDR1 SGHRS, CDR2 YFSETQ. The CDR3 loop spans 13 amino acids. Trimming left V 4 bases short and J 9 bases short, with 13 bases between. In nucleotides, the CDR3 is TGCGCCAGCAGCATGGGACGGGACCGGGAGCTGTTTTTT. Protein sequence: CASSMGRDRELFF. The whole variable domain, filled in from reference TRBV5-1 and TRBJ2-2, reads KAGVTQTPRYLIKTRGQQVTLSCSPISGHRSVSWYQQTPGQGLQFLFEYFSETQRNKGNFPGRFSGRQFSNSRSEMNVSTLELGDSALYLCASSMGRDRELFFGEGSRLTVL.

This sequence joins TRBV6-5 and TRBJ1-3; no firm D call. The germline V gene encodes CDR1 MNHEY and CDR2 SVGAGI. There are 14 residues in the CDR3. V was pared by 6 bases and J by 3 bases, with 12 bases between. The chain's CDR3 is CASRTAAGGNTIYF. The CDR3 nucleotides read TGTGCCAGCAGAACAGCAGCGGGTGGAAACACCATATATTTT.

The sample holds one count of this clone. This chain joins TRBV28 and TRBJ2-7; the D gene is possibly TRBD2 (5 bases). This CDR3 has 17 residues. CDR1 and CDR2 from the germline V gene are MDHEN and SYDVKM. V shed 4 bases and J shed 0 bases, with 19 bases lying between them. Here the CDR3 reads CASSSPGPGTVSYEQYF. In DNA, the CDR3 is TGTGCCAGCAGTTCCCCCGGTCCGGGAACGGTCTCCTACGAGCAGTACTTC.

The chain couples TRBV7-2 to TRBJ2-7; 7 nucleotides line up with TRBD2. V shed 5 bases, J shed 3 bases, and the junction held 16 bases outside the gene matches. The V gene's germline CDR1 is SGHTA and CDR2 FQGNSA. CDR3 length: 17 amino acids. CDR3 nucleotide sequence: TGTGCCAGCAGCCCATGGGGGTCACTAGCGAGAAACTACGAGCAGTACTTC. Amino acids: CASSPWGSLARNYEQYF.

The rearrangement joins TRBV7-2 to TRBJ2-5, with 11 bases identical to TRBD2. CDR3 size: 18 residues. V lost 1 base, J lost 5 bases, and 12 bases stayed unmatched. Germline CDR1 SGHTA, CDR2 FQGNSA. For the CDR3, the DNA is TGTGCCAGCAGCTTAGTTATAGCGGGGGGGCATGTCTTTGAGACCCAGTACTTC. As protein: CASSLVIAGGHVFETQYF.

The J gene is TRBJ1-1, the V gene TRBV28, with a weak D call TRBD1 (5 bases). This CDR3 region has 14 residues. From germline, CDR1 is MDHEN and CDR2 SYDVKM. V was trimmed by 4 bases and J by 1 base, leaving 10 bases between them. The CDR3 coding sequence is TGTGCCAGCAGTTGGGGCAGAAGGAACACTGAAGCTTTCTTT. It encodes CASSWGRRNTEAFF.